Below are 22 T cell receptor beta chains sequenced from a single sample in a study of regulatory T cells in long-lasting Graves disease. According to the study, TCR beta libraries were built with iRepertoire HTBI primers and CDR3-region Arm-PCR. From the multiplex PCR reads, TCRdb called clonotypes with MiXCR, one entry per CDR3 protein. The sample contains about 460,000 distinct CDR3 sequences, 22% of which appear only once. Time point meaning: persistent/refractory GD, antithyroid drugs over 5 years with positive TRAb. PBMCs provided the RNA from which the TCR library was made. Specimen: peripheral blood mononuclear cells (PBMCs), collected when the disease was refractory, from a patient treated with antithyroid drugs. These receptors were taken from a female donor with Graves disease.

This chain uses TRBV28 with TRBJ1-2; the D is unclear. V shed 11 bases and J shed 0 bases, with 10 bases lying between them. Germline CDR1 MDHEN, CDR2 SYDVKM. The CDR3 totals 12 residues. The CDR3 sequence is CAASVPNYGYTF. CDR3 nucleotides: TGTGCCGCCTCGGTACCTAACTATGGCTACACCTTC.

This clonotype turned up a few times. This rearrangement joins TRBV6-2 or TRBV6-3 to TRBJ1-2, with D possibly TRBD1 on 5 matching bases. Trimming cost V 4 bases and J 8 bases, with 14 bases left between them. The CDR3 loop spans 13 amino acids. Germline V gene data show CDR1 as MNHEY and CDR2 as SVGEGT. The CDR3 nucleotides read TGTGCCAGCAGTTCCACAGGTTCGTCCGGCTACACCTTC. Translation gives CASSSTGSSGYTF.

With regard to this clonotype: A much larger clone lies a single base off, so this may be a read error. The chain combines TRBV7-3 with TRBJ2-1, with 7 bases that match TRBD2. V shed 4 bases and J 4 bases; nucleotides not matched to a gene: 1. Per the germline V gene, CDR1 is SGHTA and CDR2 is FQGTGA. This CDR3 has 13 residues. In DNA form, the CDR3 reads TGTGCCAGCAGCTCCGGGGGGTACAATGAGCAGTTCTTC. It is translated as CASSSGGYNEQFF.

This clonotype was picked up many times. The V call is TRBV19, the J call TRBJ1-2; D gene ambiguous. The CDR3 sequence is 13 residues long. V was cut by 5 bases and J by 2 bases, with 9 bases left in between. CDR1 and CDR2 (germline): LNHDA, SQIVND (reference sequence). The CDR3 sequence: CASSRDQNYGYTF. CDR3 DNA: TGTGCCAGTAGTCGTGACCAGAACTATGGCTACACCTTC. The full variable domain, rest sourced from reference TRBV19 and TRBJ1-2, is DGGITQSPKYLFRKEGQNVTLSCEQNLNHDAMYWYRQDPGQGLRLIYYSQIVNDFQKGDIAEGYSVSREKKESFPLTVTSAQKNPTAFYLCASSRDQNYGYTFGSGTRLTVV.

This clonotype was detected ten times or more. V usage is TRBV14 and J usage is TRBJ1-2; a possible D gene is TRBD1 (6 bases). The germline CDR1 and CDR2 sequences are SGHDN and FVKESK. The V gene lost 4 bases and the J gene lost 4 bases, with 13 bases spanning the gap. The CDR3 has 14 residues. The CDR3 nucleotides are TGTGCCAGCAGCCGATCCGGGACACTCTATGGCTACACCTTC. Protein product: CASSRSGTLYGYTF.

This clonotype was observed at least ten times. Germline is not matched at one junction end, which may reflect a read error. J is TRBJ2-7 and V is TRBV27, with 9 bases that match TRBD2. CDR1 is MNHEY, CDR2 SMNVEV, per germline (reference sequence). This CDR3 is 16 amino acids long. The CDR3 is CASKLPVAGVGYERYF. The CDR3, as DNA: TGTGCCAGCAAACTACCTGTAGCGGGAGTTGGTTACGAGCGGTACTTC.

This clonotype was picked up a small number of times. This chain uses TRBV18 with TRBJ1-2; the D is unclear. This CDR3 is 12 amino acids long. Germline V gene lookup returns CDR1 KGHSH and CDR2 LQKENI. The ends were cut back, 6 bases at V and 4 bases at J, with 9 bases in the middle. The CDR3 DNA is TGTGCCAGCTCCCAGAAGCTCTATGGCTACACCTTC. Its protein product is CASSQKLYGYTF.

This clonotype was found many times. The chain combines TRBV12-3 or TRBV12-4 with TRBJ2-7; D is ambiguous. Between the trimmed V and J ends, which lost 8 bases and 6 bases, there was a span of 14 bases. The CDR3 is 12 amino acids. CDR3 loop: CASGPPRGEQYF. The CDR3 DNA follows: TGTGCCAGCGGGCCCCCTAGAGGCGAGCAGTACTTC.

The gene calls are TRBV30 and TRBJ2-5; D may be TRBD1 (5 bases). V lost 3 bases, J lost 0 bases, and 11 bases lay in between. Germline CDR1 is GTSNPN and CDR2 is SVGIG (reference sequence). This CDR3 region has 14 residues. The CDR3 coding sequence is TGTGCCTGGAGCCTCCAGGGTTACCAAGAGACCCAGTACTTC. Translation gives CAWSLQGYQETQYF.

This clonotype has more than one count but fewer than ten. This chain connects TRBV9 to TRBJ1-1; D is undetermined. This CDR3 region has 14 residues. V shed 0 bases and J shed 2 bases, with 8 bases lying between them. Germline V gene sequence: CDR1 SGDLS, CDR2 YYNGEE. The CDR3 reads CASSVGTDNTEAFF. Here the CDR3 DNA reads TGTGCCAGCAGCGTAGGAACGGATAACACTGAAGCTTTCTTT.

The V gene is TRBV10-3, the J gene TRBJ1-1; a weak D match, TRBD1 (6 bases). The V gene lost 11 bases and the J gene lost 3 bases, with 13 bases spanning the gap. CDR1 ENHRY and CDR2 SYGVKD come from the germline V gene. The CDR3 length is 12 residues. The CDR3 loop is CAAAPGDTEAFF. The CDR3 DNA follows: TGTGCCGCCGCCCCAGGGGACACTGAAGCTTTCTTT.

This clonotype showed up just a few times. The chain couples TRBV7-9 to TRBJ1-5; possible D gene TRBD1, 6 bases. This CDR3 comprises 15 residues. Germline CDR1 and CDR2: SEHNR and FQNEAQ (reference sequence). V dropped 1 base and J dropped 5 bases, with 12 bases sitting between them. The CDR3 spells CASSLGGGRDQPQHF. Written as DNA, the CDR3 is TGTGCCAGCAGCTTAGGAGGGGGGCGGGATCAGCCCCAGCATTTT.

This clonotype has just a few counts. CDR3 sequence (DNA): TGTGCCAGCTCAAGGGGCTATGAGCAGTTCTTC. Translated, it gives CASSRGYEQFF. V gene TRBV12-3 or TRBV12-4 combines with J gene TRBJ2-1; a weak D match, TRBD1 (5 bases). The CDR3 has 11 amino acids. Trimming removed 8 bases from V and 8 bases from J, with 10 bases in between.

This clonotype showed up just a few times. This chain joins TRBV5-1 and TRBJ2-1; D gene unclear. CDR1 and CDR2 from the germline V gene are SGHRS and YFSETQ. This CDR3 region has 14 residues. V was clipped by 0 bases and J by 2 bases, with 6 bases between them. CDR3 sequence (DNA): TGCGCCAGCAGCTTGGCGCAGACCTACAATGAGCAGTTCTTC. Protein product: CASSLAQTYNEQFF.

In its sample, this clonotype was seen many times. V usage is TRBV6-1 and J usage is TRBJ1-1, with 9 bases that match TRBD1. The CDR3 is 17 amino acids. Germline loops: CDR1 MNHNS, CDR2 SASEGT. V dropped 10 bases and J dropped 0; count of bases not matched to a gene: 15. CDR3 amino acids: CATEGLDRGRMNTEAFF. CDR3 in DNA: TGTGCCACAGAAGGATTGGACAGGGGAAGAATGAACACTGAAGCTTTCTTT.

This clonotype was recorded many times. The chain recombines TRBV12-3 or TRBV12-4 with TRBJ2-2, with a possible D match to TRBD2 (5 bases). Trimming took off 5 bases at V and 7 bases at J, with 14 bases between the two ends. CDR3 length: 14 amino acids. CDR3 in DNA: TGTGCCAGCAGTCCTGAGGGATGGGGCGGGGAGCTGTTTTTT. The encoded protein is CASSPEGWGGELFF.

This clonotype has just a few counts. This chain joins TRBV18 and TRBJ1-1, with D possibly being TRBD1 (5 bases). Germline CDR1 reads KGHSH; CDR2 reads LQKENI. The CDR3 length is 11 residues. Trimming took off 8 bases at V and 6 bases at J, with 10 bases between the two ends. CDR3 region: CASVRDSEAFF. In DNA form, the CDR3 reads TGTGCCAGCGTTAGGGACTCTGAAGCTTTCTTT. The whole variable domain, filled in from reference TRBV18 and TRBJ1-1, reads NAGVMQNPRHLVRRRGQEARLRCSPMKGHSHVYWYRQLPEEGLKFMVYLQKENIIDESGMPKERFSAEFPKEGPSILRIQQVVRGDSAAYFCASVRDSEAFFGQGTRLTVV.

This clonotype was found many times. The rearrangement uses TRBV20-1 and TRBJ2-5; unclear D gene. CDR1 DFQATT and CDR2 SNEGSKA come from the germline V gene (reference sequence). Between the trimmed V and J ends, which lost 2 bases and 5 bases, there was a span of 6 bases. This CDR3 region has 11 residues. The CDR3: CSARFRETQYF. DNA of the CDR3: TGCAGTGCTAGATTTAGGGAGACCCAGTACTTC.

The chain combines TRBV20-1 with TRBJ2-7, with D possibly matching TRBD2 (7 bases). Trimming left V 2 bases short and J 6 bases short, with 14 bases between. The CDR3 consists of 13 residues. Germline CDR1 reads DFQATT; CDR2 reads SNEGSKA (reference sequence). CDR3 in amino acids: CSARRGGVAEQYF. In nucleotides, the CDR3 is TGCAGTGCTAGACGAGGGGGGGTAGCCGAGCAGTACTTC.

In this sample, this clonotype turned up many times. The J gene is TRBJ2-7, the V gene TRBV2; D not resolved. Germline CDR1 is SNHLY and CDR2 is FYNNEI. The CDR3 consists of 11 residues. V lost 6 bases, J lost 6 bases, and 9 bases lay in between. The CDR3 DNA follows: TGTGCCAGCAGCCAACTGGGCGAGCAGTACTTC. This codes for CASSQLGEQYF.

This clonotype appeared many times. CDR3 region: CASSTRQGRGETQYF. CDR3 coding DNA: TGTGCCAGCAGCACCCGACAGGGAAGGGGAGAGACCCAGTACTTC. The chain recombines TRBV28 with TRBJ2-5; 7 positions match TRBD1. This CDR3 spans 15 amino acids. From germline, CDR1 is MDHEN and CDR2 SYDVKM. V lost 6 bases, J lost 4 bases, and 11 bases stayed unmatched.

This clonotype was seen only a few times. The rearrangement joins TRBV9 to TRBJ2-7; 13 nucleotides line up with TRBD2. Germline V gene lookup returns CDR1 SGDLS and CDR2 YYNGEE. The CDR3 has 16 residues. Trimming at V came to 4 bases and at J to 4 bases, leaving 8 bases not matched to a gene. In DNA, the CDR3 is TGTGCCAGCAGCCCGGGACTAGCGGGATCGGAATACGAGCAGTACTTC. Encoded protein: CASSPGLAGSEYEQYF.